This TCR beta chain was identified in a study of cytomegalovirus exposure and HLA in healthy donors. As for the study in general: An earlier analysis identified 117 million unique TCR beta sequences in about 170 million T cells.

Trimming took 0 bases from V and 12 from J, leaving 10 bases between them. Germline V gene sequence: CDR1 SGDLS, CDR2 YYNGEE. This CDR3 comprises 13 residues. PCR amplification relied on 60 Vbeta primers (plus 13 Jbeta primers). Profiling relied on immunoSEQ multiplex PCR, and the TCRdb table lists in-frame clones only, not all of them. The table lists fewer than 250,000 clones, approximately 79% of them singletons. This sequence originates from a male donor in good health and CMV-seronegative. The genes are TRBV9 and TRBJ1-6, with D tentatively TRBD1 (5 bases). The sample comprised PBMCs. The CDR3 protein is CASSVDWGEPLHF. DNA for the CDR3: TGTGCCAGCAGCGTAGACTGGGGGGAACCCCTCCACTTT.